The 29 T cell receptor beta chains below were found in one sample sequenced in a study of cytomegalovirus exposure and HLA in healthy donors. The PCR was carried out with 60 Vbeta primers and 13 Jbeta primers. Data came from immunoSEQ multiplex PCR; TCRdb stores just in-frame clones and leaves some out. Here the sample spans roughly 230,000 clones, around 90% being singletons. The sequencing sample was made of PBMCs. These receptors all come from a girl aged 2-9 years in good health and CMV-seronegative.

The J gene is TRBJ2-1, the V gene TRBV5-4; D may be TRBD2 (5 bases). CDR1 SGHNT and CDR2 YYREEE come from the germline V gene (reference sequence). The CDR3 runs to 13 residues. V lost 2 bases and J 4 bases, leaving 7 bases between the germline ends. The CDR3 loop is CASSFGDYNEQFF. The CDR3 coding sequence is TGTGCCAGCAGCTTCGGGGATTACAATGAGCAGTTCTTC. Combining the CDR3 with reference TRBV5-4 and TRBJ2-1 gives the whole variable domain ETGVTQSPTHLIKTRGQQVTLRCSSQSGHNTVSWYQQALGQGPQFIFQYYREEENGRGNFPPRFSGLQFPNYSSELNVNALELDDSALYLCASSFGDYNEQFFGPGTRLTVL.

The chain carries TRBV9 and TRBJ2-1, with 7 nucleotides matching TRBD2. Trimming removed 3 bases from V and 4 bases from J; junction bases left unmatched: 7. The CDR3 contains 15 residues. Germline values: CDR1 SGDLS, CDR2 YYNGEE. In DNA form, the CDR3 reads TGTGCCAGCAGCGCAGATGGGGGGGGATACAATGAGCAGTTCTTC. Amino acids: CASSADGGGYNEQFF.

The V gene is TRBV7-9, the J gene TRBJ1-1, with D perhaps matching TRBD1 (6 bases). Germline V CDR1 and CDR2: SEHNR, FQNEAQ (reference sequence). This CDR3 spans 12 amino acids. V was trimmed by 5 bases and J by 10 bases, leaving 14 bases between them. The chain's CDR3 is CASSDTGSVAFF. The CDR3 DNA is TGTGCCAGCAGCGATACAGGGTCAGTAGCTTTCTTT.

V usage is TRBV6-6 and J usage is TRBJ2-5; 10 nucleotides match TRBD2. CDR1 and CDR2 (germline): MNHNY, SVGAGI (reference sequence). V shed 5 bases, J shed 7 bases, and the junction held 13 bases outside the gene matches. This CDR3 comprises 16 residues. This CDR3 reads CASSPRTSGPMGTQYF. The CDR3 DNA follows: TGTGCCAGCAGTCCCCGGACTAGCGGACCCATGGGGACCCAGTACTTC.

This chain links TRBV12-5 with TRBJ1-1, with TRBD1 matching 7 bases. J was trimmed by 1 base and V by 3 bases; bases with no gene match: 5. The CDR3 length is 15 residues. The germline CDR1 and CDR2 sequences are LGHNT and FRNRAP. The CDR3 DNA is TGTGCTAGTGGTTTTTCCGGGACAGCGAACACTGAAGCTTTCTTT. Translating gives CASGFSGTANTEAFF.

This sequence joins TRBV4-1 and TRBJ2-7; TRBD1 matches 9 bases. The CDR3 covers 15 residues. The ends lost 2 bases at V and 4 bases at J; junction bases unmatched: 6. Germline CDR1 is MGHRA and CDR2 is YSYEKL. CDR3 loop: CASSQMTGGLYEQYF. Written as DNA, the CDR3 is TGCGCCAGCAGCCAAATGACAGGGGGGCTTTACGAGCAGTACTTC.

The count of this clone is one. The CDR3: CASSSDRAGEQYF. The CDR3 nucleotides read TGTGCCAGCAGTTCGGACAGGGCAGGCGAGCAGTACTTC. V usage is TRBV27 and J usage is TRBJ2-7, with 8 bases aligning to TRBD1. The junction had 5 bases not matched to a gene; V was cut back by 4 bases and J by 6 bases. The germline V gene has CDR1 MNHEY and CDR2 SMNVEV (reference sequence). The CDR3 is made up of 13 amino acids.

The chain recombines TRBV28 with TRBJ2-7; 12 nucleotides agree with TRBD2. Germline V CDR1 and CDR2: MDHEN, SYDVKM. V gave up 5 bases and J gave up 3 bases; unmatched junction bases: 8. The CDR3 loop spans 16 amino acids. CDR3 nucleotide sequence: TGTGCCAGCAGTCCCCAGACTAGCGGGGGAGTCTACGAGCAGTACTTC. It codes for CASSPQTSGGVYEQYF. The whole variable domain, filled in from reference TRBV28 and TRBJ2-7, reads DVKVTQSSRYLVKRTGEKVFLECVQDMDHENMFWYRQDPGLGLRLIYFSYDVKMKEKGDIPEGYSVSREKKERFSLILESASTNQTSMYLCASSPQTSGGVYEQYFGPGTRLTVT.

The rearrangement uses TRBV25-1 and TRBJ1-1; possibly TRBD1 for D (5 bases). CDR3 length: 13 amino acids. Germline values: CDR1 MGHDK, CDR2 SYGVNS. Trimming shortened V by 2 bases and J by 11 bases, and 15 bases separated the two germline ends. For the CDR3, the DNA is TGTGCCAGCAGTGAAAGGGGACTCTCGCCCGCTTTCTTT. Its translation: CASSERGLSPAFF.

The chain links TRBV5-4 to TRBJ2-3, with 10 bases aligning to TRBD2. Per the germline V gene, CDR1 is SGHNT and CDR2 is YYREEE (reference sequence). This CDR3 is 14 amino acids long. V shed 5 bases, J shed 5 bases, and the junction held 5 bases outside the gene matches. The CDR3 DNA is TGTGCCAGCAGTCAGCGGGAGGGGGGAGATACGCAGTATTTT. Protein product: CASSQREGGDTQYF.

The rearrangement joins TRBV19 to TRBJ1-2, with TRBD1 matching 10 bases. In germline, CDR1 is LNHDA, CDR2 SQIVND (reference sequence). The J segment lost 4 bases and the V segment lost 4 bases, leaving 3 bases of the junction unmatched. The CDR3 is made up of 14 amino acids. CDR3 sequence reads: CASSTTGGGYGYTF. For the CDR3, the DNA is TGTGCCAGTAGTACGACAGGGGGCGGCTATGGCTACACCTTC.

The chain uses TRBV2 and TRBJ2-2, with 8 bases matching TRBD1. The CDR3 totals 15 residues. V was clipped by 5 bases and J by 2 bases; unmatched bases: 4. Germline V lookup: CDR1 SNHLY, CDR2 FYNNEI. The CDR3, as DNA: TGTGCCAGCAGTTCGACAGGGGTCAACACCGGGGAGCTGTTTTTT. Its protein is CASSSTGVNTGELFF.

This chain uses TRBV9 with TRBJ2-7; 7 bases line up with TRBD1. There are 17 residues in the CDR3. The germline V gene encodes CDR1 SGDLS and CDR2 YYNGEE. V shed 3 bases, J shed 6 bases, and the junction held 18 bases outside the gene matches. CDR3 loop: CASSESITGQDGVEQYF. CDR3 sequence (DNA): TGTGCCAGCAGCGAATCAATCACAGGACAGGACGGAGTCGAGCAGTACTTC.

This chain links TRBV14 with TRBJ2-1; TRBD2 aligns across 11 bases. The CDR3 length is 16 residues. V gave up 2 bases and J gave up 9 bases; unmatched junction bases: 9. The germline gives CDR1 SGHDN, CDR2 FVKESK. The DNA for the CDR3 is TGTGCCAGCAGCCAATTTCCTAGCGGGGGGTTAGGTGAGCAGTTCTTC. It specifies CASSQFPSGGLGEQFF.

This chain uses TRBV6-5 with TRBJ1-2, with 11 bases aligning to TRBD1. There are 14 residues in the CDR3. The germline V gene has CDR1 MNHEY and CDR2 SVGAGI. Losses at the gene ends were 5 bases for V and 8 bases for J; bases not matched to a gene: 7. CDR3 amino acids: CASSRGQGARGYTF. Here the CDR3 DNA reads TGTGCCAGCAGTAGAGGACAGGGGGCCAGAGGCTACACCTTC.

V gene TRBV29-1 combines with J gene TRBJ1-5; the match to TRBD1 covers 8 bases. CDR1 and CDR2 from the germline V gene are SQVTM and ANQGSEA. V lost 4 bases to trimming and J lost 2 bases; unmatched junction nucleotides: 4. The CDR3 totals 14 residues. The CDR3 spells CSVGGQGGNQPQHF. CDR3 nucleotides: TGCAGCGTTGGAGGACAGGGAGGCAATCAGCCCCAGCATTTT.

This clone has only a few counts. The chain couples TRBV19 to TRBJ2-1; perhaps TRBD1 as D (5 bases). Germline V gives CDR1 LNHDA, CDR2 SQIVND (reference sequence). This CDR3 spans 12 amino acids. Trimming removed 9 bases at V and 4 bases at J, with 10 bases between. The CDR3 reads CASQGVYNEQFF. The CDR3, as DNA: TGTGCCAGCCAAGGGGTGTACAATGAGCAGTTCTTC.

This sequence joins TRBV15 and TRBJ2-7, with a tentative D call TRBD2 (6 bases). Trimming left V 1 base short and J 3 bases short, with 13 bases between. The germline V gene has CDR1 LNHNV and CDR2 YYDKDF (reference sequence). The CDR3 runs to 15 residues. This CDR3 is CATSRGGDLSYEQYF. The CDR3 nucleotides read TGTGCCACCAGCAGAGGGGGGGACTTGAGCTACGAGCAGTACTTC.

The chain couples TRBV10-3 to TRBJ1-4, with a tentative D call TRBD1 (5 bases). The CDR3 is 15 residues long. CDR1 and CDR2 (germline): ENHRY, SYGVKD. Between the trimmed V and J ends, which lost 0 bases and 3 bases, there was a span of 8 bases. CDR3 in amino acids: CAISESGAPNEKLFF. As DNA, the CDR3 is TGTGCCATCAGTGAGTCTGGGGCGCCTAATGAAAAACTGTTTTTT.

The chain employs TRBV4-1 and TRBJ1-5, with TRBD1 identical over 8 bases. Unmatched junction bases numbered 3, after V lost 3 bases and J lost 2 bases. The CDR3 has 15 residues. Germline V gives CDR1 MGHRA, CDR2 YSYEKL. The CDR3 spells CASSQTGDGNQPQHF. The CDR3 DNA is TGCGCCAGCAGCCAGACAGGGGACGGCAATCAGCCCCAGCATTTT.

This chain uses TRBV12-1 with TRBJ2-6; TRBD1 is the table's D call and was not checked against the DNA. TRBV12-1 is flagged as a pseudogene. This CDR3 region has 19 residues. CDR3 bases: TGTGCCAGCAGCTTTGCAACAGGGCCCCGGCACTCTGGGGCCAACGTCCTGACTTTC. Its translation is CASSFATGPRHSGANVLTF.

V usage is TRBV20-1 and J usage is TRBJ2-7; 11 bases fit TRBD2. Germline loops: CDR1 DFQATT, CDR2 SNEGSKA (reference sequence). The CDR3 is 11 amino acids. CDR3 sequence (DNA): TGCAGCTGTAGCGGGAGGGACGAGCAGTACTTC. Translated: CSCSGRDEQYF.

The chain has TRBV29-1 and TRBJ2-7; no firm D call. Germline CDR1 is SQVTM and CDR2 is ANQGSEA. This CDR3 comprises 11 residues. Trimming removed 6 bases from V and 5 bases from J, with 11 bases in between. CDR3 nucleotides: TGCAGCGTCTCATCGCTAGACGAGCAGTACTTC. Its protein is CSVSSLDEQYF.

The CDR3 DNA reads TGTGCCAGCAGTTACTCGGCAGGGAAGGATGAGCAGTTCTTC. Translation: CASSYSAGKDEQFF. The chain combines TRBV6-5 with TRBJ2-1, with D perhaps TRBD1 (5 bases). Trimming pared 0 bases from V and 8 bases from J, leaving 11 bases between. The CDR3 covers 14 residues. Germline CDR1 and CDR2: MNHEY and SVGAGI.

This clone has a handful of counts. V is TRBV5-1 and J is TRBJ2-1; the match to TRBD2 covers 10 bases. Germline trimming cut 1 base from V and 8 bases from J; bases unmatched to any gene: 9. The CDR3 totals 16 residues. The germline V gene encodes CDR1 SGHRS and CDR2 YFSETQ. The CDR3 nucleotides read TGCGCCAGCAGCTTGCCCAGCGGGGGGGCCTTGGATGAGCAGTTCTTC. It specifies CASSLPSGGALDEQFF.

The genes are TRBV4-1 and TRBJ2-3; D gene uncertain. The V end lost 1 base, the J end lost 1 base, and 9 bases lay between the germline ends. The V gene's germline CDR1 is MGHRA and CDR2 YSYEKL. The CDR3 is 15 residues long. The CDR3 bases are TGCGCCAGCAGCCAAGCAGCGACCGGCACAGATACGCAGTATTTT. Translated: CASSQAATGTDTQYF.

The V and J genes are TRBV5-4 and TRBJ2-7, with 10 positions matching TRBD1. This CDR3 spans 14 amino acids. Trimming cost V 4 bases and J 4 bases; bases outside gene matches: 5. Germline V gene data show CDR1 as SGHNT and CDR2 as YYREEE (reference sequence). DNA for the CDR3: TGTGCCAGCAGCCGCCGGGACAGGGGTTACGAGCAGTACTTC. Encoded protein: CASSRRDRGYEQYF.

The rearrangement joins TRBV27 to TRBJ1-1, with 7 positions matching TRBD1. This CDR3 comprises 15 residues. Germline loops: CDR1 MNHEY, CDR2 SMNVEV (reference sequence). V lost 0 bases and J lost 0; bases outside the gene matches: 1. CDR3 coding DNA: TGTGCCAGCAGTTTATCGACAGGGATGAACACTGAAGCTTTCTTT. Translated, it gives CASSLSTGMNTEAFF.

CDR3 sequence (DNA): TGTGCCACGTCGGACAGGGAGTACACTGAAGCTTTCTTT. This gives the protein CATSDREYTEAFF. The V call is TRBV7-9, the J call TRBJ1-1, with 8 bases lining up with TRBD1. The ends lost 10 bases at V and 3 bases at J; junction bases unmatched: 7. Germline V gene sequence: CDR1 SEHNR, CDR2 FQNEAQ (reference sequence). CDR3 length: 13 residues.